This T cell receptor (beta chain) was obtained from a study of blood T cell repertoires in COVID-19. About the research overall: The United States, Italy and Spain supplied acute and convalescent COVID-19 samples. T cells, B-cell-depleted T cells, or PBMCs supplied cDNA or gDNA.

In the original analysis: Cell counts per sample came from amplifying reference gene primers. TCRdb keeps only in-frame clones here, not all; method: immunoSEQ multiplex PCR. For V, J and clone size, that table is used; D and trimming come from the DNA. The sample includes roughly 290,000 clones, around 89% of them seen just once. The CDR3 is 14 amino acids. The V gene lost 3 bases and the J gene lost 7 bases, with 19 bases spanning the gap. Germline values: CDR1 DFQATT, CDR2 SNEGSKA (reference sequence). V gene TRBV20-1 combines with J gene TRBJ2-7; a weak D match, TRBD2 (7 bases). The TCR sequence derives from a woman aged 60-70 years with acute or convalescent COVID-19. The sequencing sample was made of peripheral blood. The CDR3 loop is CSASRGGALVEQYF. CDR3 in DNA: TGCAGTGCTAGTCGAGGGGGGGCCTTGGTTGAGCAGTACTTC.